The clone carrying this TCR beta chain has only a few counts. The antigen remains undetermined. These data belong to a study of cytomegalovirus exposure and HLA in healthy donors. 60 Vbeta and 13 Jbeta primers were used in PCR. Original handling: Later reanalysis found around 84 million unique TCR beta chains, roughly 9.9 million of them shared. Profiled with immunoSEQ multiplex PCR; TCRdb holds only in-frame clones, not every one. V and J calls and clone size come straight from that table; D and trimming were deduced from the DNA. Of about 98,000 clones in the sample, around 70% were seen once. Study outcomes and limitations: Analysis was performed later, and it showed HLA-associated TCR beta chains to be more clonally expanded than equally common others. The authors later found TCR association rates varying by HLA locus, with DRB1 most and HLA-C fewest.

The V and J ends lost 3 bases and 2 bases, in that order; junction bases with no gene match: 2. This CDR3 has 13 residues. The germline gives CDR1 SQVTM, CDR2 ANQGSEA. The sequence came from a man aged 50 to 60 in good health and CMV-seronegative. The chain recombines TRBV29-1 with TRBJ2-7; TRBD2 agrees at 9 bases. Input material: PBMCs. The CDR3: CSVEASGTYEQYF. The DNA of the CDR3 is TGCAGCGTTGAGGCTAGCGGGACCTACGAGCAGTACTTC.